The 20 T cell receptor beta chains reported below all come from one sample, sequenced in a study of immune cell composition in non-small cell lung cancer. Normal lung was taken at the farthest possible site, at least 3 cm from tumour. TCRdb's table, derived via immunoSEQ multiplex PCR, lists solely in-frame clones and lacks some. Among a few thousand clones, around 71% were seen once, and the ten largest hold approximately 10%. The specimen sequenced was non-adjacent lung tissue. Receptor source: a human donor with non-small cell lung cancer.

J is TRBJ2-3 and V is TRBV6-4; maybe TRBD2 (5 bases). The germline V and J ends were trimmed by 6 bases and 6 bases, with 16 bases remaining between them. The CDR3 sequence is 14 residues long. Germline lookup yields CDR1 MRHNA and CDR2 SNTAGT. The CDR3 region has the DNA TGTGCCAGCAGCCCCGGAGCGGCCTCGGATACGCAGTATTTT. It codes for CASSPGAASDTQYF.

This chain connects TRBV5-6 to TRBJ1-5; no clear D gene. Trimming shortened V by 0 bases and J by 9 bases, and 7 bases separated the two germline ends. The CDR3 runs to 12 residues. Germline CDR1 SGHDT, CDR2 YYEEEE. In DNA, the CDR3 is TGTGCCAGCAGCTTGGCCGACTCGCCCCAGCATTTT. It is translated as CASSLADSPQHF.

The chain is built from TRBV5-6 and TRBJ2-7; TRBD1 is a possible D gene (6 bases). The CDR3 spans 18 residues. Germline V gene lookup returns CDR1 SGHDT and CDR2 YYEEEE. V dropped 4 bases and J dropped 1 base, with 24 bases sitting between them. CDR3 coding DNA: TGTGCCAGCAGCACCAGTCCGGGGCGACAGGTCGGATCCTACGAGCAGTACTTC. Its translation: CASSTSPGRQVGSYEQYF.

The chain links TRBV6-1 to TRBJ2-7; 7 nucleotides line up with TRBD2. CDR1 and CDR2 (germline): MNHNS, SASEGT. The CDR3 loop spans 13 amino acids. J gave up 13 bases and V 4 bases, and 13 bases lay outside the gene matches. The CDR3 DNA sequence: TGTGCCAGCAGTGGAAGTAGTGAGGGAGGGGAATACTTC. This codes for CASSGSSEGGEYF.

The CDR3 DNA reads as TGTGCCAGCAGTTTAACGTCGGGGGTTGCAGGATACGAGCAGTACTTC. This encodes CASSLTSGVAGYEQYF. The chain recombines TRBV28 with TRBJ2-7, with a possible D match to TRBD2 (6 bases). Deletions cut 2 bases from V and 4 bases from J, with 18 bases between. Germline lookup yields CDR1 MDHEN and CDR2 SYDVKM. The CDR3 covers 16 residues.

The table lists this clone with a count of one. The chain joins TRBV9 to TRBJ2-1; D perhaps matches TRBD2 (6 bases). The CDR3 spans 16 residues. Germline V gene lookup returns CDR1 SGDLS and CDR2 YYNGEE. The ends were cut back, 4 bases at V and 3 bases at J, with 17 bases in the middle. The DNA for the CDR3 is TGTGCCAGCAGCCCAAGGACCGGGGGTCGCTACAATGAGCAGTTCTTC. Amino acids: CASSPRTGGRYNEQFF.

The chain employs TRBV2 and TRBJ1-2, with 8 bases that match TRBD1. V dropped 2 bases and J dropped 6; count of bases not matched to a gene: 14. The CDR3 has 17 amino acids. Germline V CDR1 and CDR2: SNHLY, FYNNEI. CDR3 DNA sequence: TGTGCCAGCAGTGAATCGTTGAGATCCAGGGGGCGTCATGGCTACACCTTC. This codes for CASSESLRSRGRHGYTF.

The chain uses TRBV5-1 and TRBJ2-1, with D tentatively TRBD1 (5 bases). Germline lookup yields CDR1 SGHRS and CDR2 YFSETQ. This CDR3 spans 13 amino acids. Trimming took 7 bases from V and 4 from J, leaving 12 bases between them. In nucleotides, the CDR3 is TGCGCCAGCCGGACATCTGAATACAATGAGCAGTTCTTC. This gives the protein CASRTSEYNEQFF.

A few counts support this clone. V and J are TRBV4-1 and TRBJ2-3, with TRBD2 as a possible D gene (6 bases). V was cut by 2 bases and J by 5 bases, with 17 bases left in between. The CDR3 totals 16 residues. Looked up from germline, CDR1 is MGHRA and CDR2 is YSYEKL. The DNA of the CDR3 is TGCGCCAGCAGCCAAAACGTGGAGGGTACGAGAGATACGCAGTATTTT. Translation gives CASSQNVEGTRDTQYF.

This chain's CDR3 is CAIRGQGGGNQPQHF. The CDR3 region has the DNA TGTGCCATCAGGGGGCAAGGGGGTGGCAATCAGCCCCAGCATTTT. The V gene is TRBV10-3, the J gene TRBJ1-5; possible D gene TRBD1, 6 bases. Germline V gene data show CDR1 as ENHRY and CDR2 as SYGVKD. This CDR3 has 15 residues. V was pared by 6 bases and J by 2 bases, with 14 bases between.

The gene calls are TRBV6-5 and TRBJ1-4, with 7 bases fitting TRBD1. Per germline, CDR1 MNHEY and CDR2 SVGAGI. The CDR3 is 15 amino acids. V lost 4 bases to trimming and J lost 8 bases; unmatched junction nucleotides: 10. CDR3 region: CASSFSTRGGEKLFF. CDR3 nucleotide sequence: TGTGCCAGCAGTTTCTCGACAAGAGGGGGCGAAAAACTGTTTTTT.

The rearrangement joins TRBV7-9 to TRBJ2-5, with D perhaps TRBD2 (5 bases). The CDR3 contains 14 residues. The germline CDR1 and CDR2 sequences are SEHNR and FQNEAQ (reference sequence). Trimming stripped 5 bases from V and 3 bases from J, with 13 bases between. This chain's CDR3 is CASSPSGREETQYF. CDR3 nucleotides: TGTGCCAGCAGCCCCTCCGGGCGGGAAGAGACCCAGTACTTC.

This clone was detected a few times. This sequence joins TRBV7-9 and TRBJ1-1; D call uncertain. Germline assignment: CDR1 SEHNR and CDR2 FQNEAQ (reference sequence). This CDR3 is built from 11 residues. The V and J ends lost 3 bases and 6 bases respectively, with 5 bases between them. This CDR3 is CASSFSAEAFF. CDR3 coding DNA: TGTGCCAGCAGCTTTTCCGCTGAAGCTTTCTTT.

V is TRBV7-2 and J is TRBJ1-1, with 7 bases matching TRBD1. CDR1 is SGHTA, CDR2 FQGNSA, per germline. V lost 7 bases and J lost 5; bases outside the gene matches: 7. The CDR3 runs 13 residues. The CDR3 reads CASTSGRGTEAFF. The DNA for the CDR3 is TGTGCCAGCACCTCGGGCAGGGGGACTGAAGCTTTCTTT.

There are a few counts of this clone. The junction departs from the called germline gene at one end, perhaps through a read error. The chain links TRBV7-9 to TRBJ2-3, with D tentatively TRBD2 (6 bases). Germline V gives CDR1 SEHNR, CDR2 FQNEAQ (reference sequence). The CDR3 extends over 16 amino acids. CDR3 nucleotide sequence: TGCGCCAGCAGCCAAAACGTGGAGGGTACGAGAGATACGCAGTATTTT. Its protein product is CASSQNVEGTRDTQYF. The whole variable domain, filled in from reference TRBV7-9 and TRBJ2-3, reads DTGVSQNPRHKITKRGQNVTFRCDPISEHNRLYWYRQTLGQGPEFLTYFQNEAQLEKSRLLSDRFSAERPKGSFSTLEIQRTEQGDSAMYLCASSQNVEGTRDTQYFGPGTRLTVL.

This chain links TRBV5-6 with TRBJ2-7; tentatively, D is TRBD1 (5 bases). CDR1 SGHDT and CDR2 YYEEEE come from the germline V gene. The CDR3 is made up of 14 amino acids. Trimming pared 0 bases from V and 7 bases from J, leaving 14 bases between. CDR3 region: CASSLVQASGEQYF. The CDR3 DNA reads as TGTGCCAGCAGCTTGGTACAGGCGTCTGGTGAGCAGTACTTC.

This sequence joins TRBV29-1 and TRBJ2-7; TRBD1 matches at 7 bases. V lost 0 bases and J lost 1; bases outside the gene matches: 9. Per germline, CDR1 SQVTM and CDR2 ANQGSEA. The CDR3 contains 16 residues. The CDR3 is CSVEDKTGSLSYEQYF. The CDR3 nucleotides read TGCAGCGTTGAAGATAAGACAGGGAGTCTATCCTACGAGCAGTACTTC.

As DNA, the CDR3 is TGTGCCAGCAGGGGGGGACTAGCGGGGGACCCCACAGATACGCAGTATTTT. It yields the protein CASRGGLAGDPTDTQYF. The rearrangement joins TRBV2 to TRBJ2-3, with 14 bases fitting TRBD2. Germline V gene sequence: CDR1 SNHLY, CDR2 FYNNEI. The CDR3 extends over 17 amino acids. Trimming removed 6 bases from V and 2 bases from J; junction bases left unmatched: 7.

This clone has only one observation. The V and J genes are TRBV27 and TRBJ1-5, with 7 bases fitting TRBD1. CDR3 length: 14 residues. In germline, CDR1 is MNHEY, CDR2 SMNVEV (reference sequence). Trimming removed 5 bases from V and 7 bases from J; junction bases left unmatched: 8. CDR3 loop: CASSPLTGWQPQHF. Written as DNA, the CDR3 is TGTGCCAGCAGTCCACTGACAGGGTGGCAGCCCCAGCATTTT.

The chain employs TRBV9 and TRBJ1-4; D is perhaps TRBD1 (6 bases). Germline V gives CDR1 SGDLS, CDR2 YYNGEE. Trimming shortened V by 1 base and J by 0 bases, and 7 bases separated the two germline ends. CDR3 length: 15 amino acids. The CDR3 reads CASSVRGTTNEKLFF. DNA for the CDR3: TGTGCCAGCAGCGTAAGGGGGACAACTAATGAAAAACTGTTTTTT.